This entry is about one T cell receptor (beta chain). This clonotype has a count of ten or more. Its antigen has not been determined. No much larger clonotype is one base removed from it; base qualities were not supplied. The CDR3 goes from the cysteine to the phenylalanine over 13 residues. CDR3 DNA is the only sequence kept; it has 39 bases, read in frame from the first base. The germline V gene (reference sequence) yields DFQATT for CDR1 and SNEGSKA for CDR2. Between the V and J ends, shortened by 0 bases and 5 bases respectively, the junction contains 8 bases. These data belong to a study of early T cells in non-severe SARS-CoV-2 infection (dated by TCRdb to the early 2020s). Study-level background: Because TCR sequencing relied on bulk RNA taken from unsorted whole blood, pairing of alpha and beta chains was not possible.

Library construction relied on 5' RACE. The instrument given in TCRdb is NextSeq 500. Unique molecular identifiers were attached to individual cDNA molecules in the TCR library protocol so that sequencing error and PCR bias could be corrected. Both TCR alpha and beta chains were sequenced, and tight co-correlation was observed between alpha and beta sequence abundances in each sample. Per the original workflow: Decombinator V4 was used to perform V gene, J gene and CDR3 annotation of TCR sequences. Expanded TCRs were defined as changing significantly between any two time points under a Poisson model with p below 0.0001. TCR abundances were normalised to the total number of TCRs sequenced in each sample and reported as counts per million. TRAV1-2 paired with TRAJ12, TRAJ20 or TRAJ33 defined MAIT TCRs, while TRAV10 paired with TRAJ18 defined iNKT TCRs. A search of VDJdb, accessed on 1 November 2021, was run for TCRs annotated to CMV, EBV and SARS-CoV-2, with TCRs annotated for multiple antigens excluded. Clones were called with MiXCR by TCRdb after fastp trimmed the public reads at Q25, and only in-frame beta chains were retained. Rows are combined by CDR3 protein, so each entry shows the most common genes and DNA. The V and J calls reflect TCRdb's pipeline rather than the authors' work. A total of about 70,000 distinct CDR3 sequences appear in this sample, 10% to 15% of them only once. 15% of the sample lies in the top ten.

Broader findings and caveats from the paper: VDJdb matching was skewed toward anti-spike CD8 responses and likely underestimated virus-specific expansions by missing private and CD4 specificities.

The study was a case-control design nested within a healthcare worker cohort in London, UK, with weekly nasopharyngeal swab PCR tests and blood sampling. Between 23 and 31 March 2020, the week of the UK lockdown, healthcare workers were enrolled and then followed up weekly for as long as 16 weeks. This specimen consisted of whole blood, obtained at baseline. The TCR sequence derives from an adult who was a healthcare worker with PCR-confirmed SARS-CoV-2 infection or an uninfected control (not recorded which). The donor label of this sample is uncertain. The rearranged segments are TRBV20-1 and TRBJ2-4, with a tentative D gene TRBD1 over 5 matching bases. This receptor carries the CDR3 CSAREQGQNIQYF. The nucleotide sequence is TGCAGTGCTAGAGAGCAGGGCCAAAACATTCAGTACTTC.